The rows below give T cell receptor beta chains drawn from one sample of a study of blood T cell repertoires in COVID-19. Produced via immunoSEQ multiplex PCR; TCRdb's table is partial and in-frame only. This sample carries nearly 200,000 clones, 86% of them seen once, and the ten largest clones take 0.78%. Sequencing was performed on peripheral blood. These receptors were collected from a woman in her 70s with acute or convalescent COVID-19. Each CDR3 is given with its conserved first and last residue. D genes are given only for firm matches. The size of a clone is reported for some rows only, either as once, few or many, or as a class for expanded clones.

J gene: TRBJ1-2
V gene: TRBV5-1
D gene: TRBD1
clone size: .
CDR3 protein: CASRTGTGGGGYTF
CDR3 DNA: TGCGCCAGCAGAACCGGGACAGGGGGTGGAGGCTACACCTTC

J gene: TRBJ2-1
V gene: TRBV15
D gene: TRBD2
clone size: .
CDR3 protein: CATSRRLAGGNEQFF
CDR3 DNA: TGTGCCACCAGCAGGCGGCTAGCGGGAGGCAATGAGCAGTTCTTC

J gene: TRBJ2-7
V gene: TRBV19
D gene: .
clone size: .
CDR3 protein: CASSMDPGTAYEQYF
CDR3 DNA: TGTGCCAGTAGTATGGATCCTGGGACTGCCTACGAGCAGTACTTC

J gene: TRBJ1-3
V gene: TRBV10-3
D gene: .
clone size: .
CDR3 protein: CAITEATDGNTIYF
CDR3 DNA: TGTGCCATCACGGAGGCAACAGACGGAAACACCATATATTTT

J gene: TRBJ2-3
V gene: TRBV7-9
D gene: TRBD1
clone size: few
CDR3 protein: CASSLEGQGTDTQYF
CDR3 DNA: TGTGCCAGCAGCTTAGAGGGACAGGGAACAGATACGCAGTATTTT

J gene: TRBJ1-5
V gene: TRBV19
D gene: TRBD1
clone size: .
CDR3 protein: CASVDRDNQPQHF
CDR3 DNA: TGTGCCAGTGTTGACAGGGACAATCAGCCCCAGCATTTT

J gene: TRBJ2-6
V gene: TRBV10-3
D gene: .
clone size: .
CDR3 protein: CAISDRTGANVLTF
CDR3 DNA: TGTGCCATCAGTGATCGTACTGGGGCCAACGTCCTGACTTTC

J gene: TRBJ1-4
V gene: TRBV4-1
D gene: TRBD1
clone size: once
CDR3 protein: CASSRLRDRGSEKLFF
CDR3 DNA: TGCGCCAGCAGCCGGTTACGTGACAGGGGAAGCGAAAAACTGTTTTTT

J gene: TRBJ1-5
V gene: TRBV6-5
D gene: .
clone size: .
CDR3 protein: CASSYRQSNQPQHF
CDR3 DNA: TGTGCCAGCAGTTACCGACAGAGCAATCAGCCCCAGCATTTT

J gene: TRBJ1-6
V gene: TRBV24-1
D gene: TRBD1
clone size: .
CDR3 protein: CATSDFGTVVSSYNSPLHF
CDR3 DNA: TGTGCCACCAGTGATTTTGGGACAGTTGTGAGCTCCTATAATTCACCCCTCCACTTT

J gene: TRBJ2-7
V gene: TRBV6-4
D gene: TRBD1
clone size: .
CDR3 protein: CASITGTGREQYF
CDR3 DNA: TGTGCCAGCATTACCGGGACAGGGCGCGAGCAGTACTTC

J gene: TRBJ2-1
V gene: TRBV9
D gene: .
clone size: .
CDR3 protein: CASSVLVGAYNNEQFF
CDR3 DNA: TGTGCCAGCAGCGTATTGGTGGGAGCGTATAACAATGAGCAGTTCTTC

J gene: TRBJ2-7
V gene: TRBV5-6
D gene: TRBD1
clone size: .
CDR3 protein: CASSRTGMWEQYF
CDR3 DNA: TGTGCCAGCAGCCGGACAGGAATGTGGGAGCAGTACTTC

J gene: TRBJ1-2
V gene: TRBV29-1
D gene: .
clone size: once
CDR3 protein: CSVEGGGDGYTF
CDR3 DNA: TGCAGCGTTGAGGGAGGGGGAGACGGCTACACCTTC

J gene: TRBJ2-1
V gene: TRBV11-1
D gene: TRBD2
clone size: .
CDR3 protein: CASSSGTSGFYNEQFF
CDR3 DNA: TGTGCCAGCAGCTCTGGGACTAGCGGTTTCTACAATGAGCAGTTCTTC

J gene: TRBJ2-7
V gene: TRBV19
D gene: .
clone size: .
CDR3 protein: CASSMSSRGTYEQYF
CDR3 DNA: TGTGCCAGTAGTATGAGTTCTAGGGGGACCTACGAGCAGTACTTC

J gene: TRBJ2-5
V gene: TRBV7-7
D gene: .
clone size: .
CDR3 protein: CASSGTKQETQYF
CDR3 DNA: TGTGCTAGCAGCGGGACAAAACAAGAGACCCAGTACTTC

J gene: TRBJ1-5
V gene: TRBV5-4
D gene: .
clone size: .
CDR3 protein: CASSLGPISNQPQHF
CDR3 DNA: TGTGCCAGCAGCTTGGGCCCTATCAGCAATCAGCCCCAGCATTTT

J gene: TRBJ2-7
V gene: TRBV5-1
D gene: .
clone size: .
CDR3 protein: CASSSPGISYEQYF
CDR3 DNA: TGCGCCAGCAGCTCGCCCGGGATCTCCTACGAGCAGTACTTC

J gene: TRBJ1-5
V gene: TRBV19
D gene: .
clone size: few
CDR3 protein: CASSIWKGRVGPQHF
CDR3 DNA: TGTGCCAGTAGTATTTGGAAAGGGAGGGTTGGGCCCCAGCATTTT

J gene: TRBJ1-1
V gene: TRBV7-8
D gene: TRBD1
clone size: .
CDR3 protein: CASSYYRGSMNTEAFF
CDR3 DNA: TGTGCCAGCAGCTACTACAGGGGGAGCATGAACACTGAAGCTTTCTTT

J gene: TRBJ2-5
V gene: TRBV10-3
D gene: .
clone size: .
CDR3 protein: CAIGREIPETQYF
CDR3 DNA: TGTGCCATCGGACGGGAGATACCCGAGACCCAGTACTTC

J gene: TRBJ1-6
V gene: TRBV6-5
D gene: TRBD1
clone size: .
CDR3 protein: CASRNTGGASPLHF
CDR3 DNA: TGTGCCAGCAGGAATACAGGGGGAGCTTCACCCCTCCACTTT

J gene: TRBJ2-2
V gene: TRBV5-1
D gene: TRBD1
clone size: .
CDR3 protein: CASSFRDRSNTGELFF
CDR3 DNA: TGCGCCAGCAGCTTCCGGGACAGATCGAACACCGGGGAGCTGTTTTTT

J gene: TRBJ2-1
V gene: TRBV20-1
D gene: .
clone size: .
CDR3 protein: CSGKRENEQFF
CDR3 DNA: TGCAGTGGTAAGAGGGAAAATGAGCAGTTCTTC

J gene: TRBJ1-1
V gene: TRBV28
D gene: .
clone size: .
CDR3 protein: CASRLSGAERGIF
CDR3 DNA: TGTGCCAGCAGGCTGAGCGGGGCAGAACGGGGAATCTTT

J gene: TRBJ1-1
V gene: TRBV3-1/TRBV3-2
D gene: .
clone size: .
CDR3 protein: CASSQDGAPNTEAFF
CDR3 DNA: TGTGCCAGCAGCCAAGATGGGGCCCCGAACACTGAAGCTTTCTTT

J gene: TRBJ2-7
V gene: TRBV25-1
D gene: .
clone size: .
CDR3 protein: CASSGIGQTYEQYF
CDR3 DNA: TGTGCCAGCAGCGGCATAGGACAGACCTACGAGCAGTACTTC

J gene: TRBJ2-1
V gene: TRBV6-2/TRBV6-3
D gene: .
clone size: once
CDR3 protein: CASSQVQGKQFF
CDR3 DNA: TGTGCCAGCAGTCAAGTTCAGGGTAAGCAGTTCTTC

J gene: TRBJ2-1
V gene: TRBV10-3
D gene: TRBD2
clone size: .
CDR3 protein: CAISEPSGDYNEQFF
CDR3 DNA: TGTGCCATCAGTGAACCTAGCGGGGATTACAATGAGCAGTTCTTC

J gene: TRBJ2-7
V gene: TRBV14
D gene: TRBD1
clone size: .
CDR3 protein: CASGDRGYEQYF
CDR3 DNA: TGTGCCAGCGGGGACAGGGGCTACGAGCAGTACTTC

J gene: TRBJ2-7
V gene: TRBV10-3
D gene: TRBD1
clone size: .
CDR3 protein: CAISFGTASREQYF
CDR3 DNA: TGTGCCATCAGTTTCGGGACAGCCAGTCGCGAGCAGTACTTC

J gene: TRBJ2-5
V gene: TRBV5-1
D gene: .
clone size: .
CDR3 protein: CASSLDGGTRETQYF
CDR3 DNA: TGCGCCAGCAGCTTGGATGGCGGGACTCGTGAGACCCAGTACTTC

J gene: TRBJ1-5
V gene: TRBV6-1
D gene: .
clone size: .
CDR3 protein: CASSEVTVYQPQHF
CDR3 DNA: TGTGCCAGCAGTGAAGTAACTGTTTATCAGCCCCAGCATTTT

J gene: TRBJ2-7
V gene: TRBV28
D gene: TRBD1
clone size: few
CDR3 protein: CASQGEIRSYEQYF
CDR3 DNA: TGTGCCAGCCAGGGGGAAATTAGGTCCTACGAGCAGTACTTC

J gene: TRBJ1-1
V gene: TRBV29-1
D gene: .
clone size: once
CDR3 protein: CSTGGRSNTEAFF
CDR3 DNA: TGCAGCACTGGAGGGAGGTCGAACACTGAAGCTTTCTTT

J gene: TRBJ2-3
V gene: TRBV18
D gene: .
clone size: .
CDR3 protein: CASSPLSPTDTQYF
CDR3 DNA: TGTGCCAGCTCGCCGTTGAGCCCCACAGATACGCAGTATTTT

J gene: TRBJ2-1
V gene: TRBV28
D gene: .
clone size: .
CDR3 protein: CASSPGHIYNGRQFF
CDR3 DNA: TGTGCCAGCAGCCCGGGACATATATACAACGGACGCCAGTTCTTC

J gene: TRBJ1-2
V gene: TRBV5-4
D gene: TRBD1
clone size: .
CDR3 protein: CASSWGQGLYGYTF
CDR3 DNA: TGTGCCAGCAGCTGGGGACAGGGTCTTTATGGCTACACCTTC

J gene: TRBJ2-3
V gene: TRBV3-1/TRBV3-2
D gene: TRBD1
clone size: .
CDR3 protein: CASRPTGGSDTQYF
CDR3 DNA: TGTGCCAGCAGGCCAACAGGGGGCTCTGATACGCAGTATTTT

J gene: TRBJ2-1
V gene: TRBV3-1/TRBV3-2
D gene: TRBD2
clone size: .
CDR3 protein: CASSQPGLARQFF
CDR3 DNA: TGTGCCAGCAGCCAACCAGGACTAGCGAGGCAGTTCTTC

J gene: TRBJ1-5
V gene: TRBV24-1
D gene: .
clone size: .
CDR3 protein: CATSESGVGNQPQHF
CDR3 DNA: TGTGCCACCAGTGAGTCAGGGGTGGGCAATCAGCCCCAGCATTTT

J gene: TRBJ2-1
V gene: TRBV20-1
D gene: .
clone size: few
CDR3 protein: CSAVLGGEQFF
CDR3 DNA: TGCAGTGCTGTTCTAGGTGGTGAGCAGTTCTTC

J gene: TRBJ1-5
V gene: TRBV19
D gene: .
clone size: few
CDR3 protein: CASSSRGISYSNQPQHF
CDR3 DNA: TGTGCCAGTAGTTCCAGGGGAATATCGTATAGCAATCAGCCCCAGCATTTT

J gene: TRBJ1-4
V gene: TRBV7-9
D gene: TRBD1
clone size: few
CDR3 protein: CASSPGQGVSTNEKLFF
CDR3 DNA: TGTGCCAGCAGCCCGGGACAGGGGGTTTCAACTAATGAAAAACTGTTTTTT

J gene: TRBJ1-6
V gene: TRBV5-6
D gene: TRBD1
clone size: .
CDR3 protein: CASSSFGAGGVSPLHF
CDR3 DNA: TGTGCCAGCAGCTCGTTTGGGGCAGGGGGCGTTTCACCCCTCCACTTT

J gene: TRBJ1-2
V gene: TRBV6-5
D gene: TRBD1
clone size: once
CDR3 protein: CASRRDRGSVGYTF
CDR3 DNA: TGTGCCAGCAGGAGGGACAGGGGATCGGTCGGCTACACCTTC

J gene: TRBJ1-6
V gene: TRBV7-8
D gene: .
clone size: .
CDR3 protein: CASTKGGRGAPRSSYNSPLHF
CDR3 DNA: TGTGCCAGCACGAAGGGGGGGAGGGGAGCCCCGAGGAGCTCCTATAATTCACCCCTCCACTTT

J gene: TRBJ2-7
V gene: TRBV5-8
D gene: TRBD2
clone size: .
CDR3 protein: CASSLVWGGYEQYF
CDR3 DNA: TGTGCCAGCAGCTTGGTATGGGGGGGCTACGAGCAGTACTTC

J gene: TRBJ2-7
V gene: TRBV28
D gene: TRBD2
clone size: .
CDR3 protein: CASSTSGSGWEQYF
CDR3 DNA: TGTGCCAGCAGCACTAGCGGGAGTGGGTGGGAGCAGTACTTC

J gene: TRBJ2-1
V gene: TRBV2
D gene: .
clone size: .
CDR3 protein: CASSEYFGEQFF
CDR3 DNA: TGTGCCAGCAGTGAATACTTCGGTGAGCAGTTCTTC

J gene: TRBJ2-3
V gene: TRBV18
D gene: TRBD2
clone size: .
CDR3 protein: CASSPPRDGGNTDTQYF
CDR3 DNA: TGTGCCAGCTCACCACCTAGGGACGGGGGGAACACAGATACGCAGTATTTT